These T cell receptor beta chains were read from a single sample in a study of shared clonotypes between healthy human individuals. Profiled with immunoSEQ multiplex PCR; TCRdb holds only in-frame clones, not every one. The sample contains some 300,000 clones, roughly 70% of which appear only once. Specimen: memory CD4+ T cells sorted from blood. These receptors were obtained from a man younger than 40 in good health. Both conserved end residues are part of each CDR3. A D gene is named only where the DNA matches it firmly. Not all rows give a size; the values are once, few, many and, for expanded clones, a class.

-	TRBJ1-2	-	TRBV19	TGTGCCAGCAACGGGGGTGTTAACTATGGCTACACCTTC	CASNGGVNYGYTF
-	TRBJ2-2	TRBD1	TRBV5-1	TGCGCCAGCAGCTTGGGACAGGGAGATACCGGGGAGCTGTTTTTT	CASSLGQGDTGELFF
-	TRBJ2-7	TRBD1	TRBV5-6	TGTGCCAGCAGCTTTATAGGACAGGGTTACGAGCAGTACTTC	CASSFIGQGYEQYF
-	TRBJ2-1	-	TRBV6-5	TGTGCCAGCAGCCCCCTCCGGGCAACCTACAATGAGCAGTTCTTC	CASSPLRATYNEQFF
-	TRBJ2-2	TRBD1	TRBV19	TGTGCCAGTAGGCAGACAGGGGCGGGCGGAACCGGGGAGCTGTTTTTT	CASRQTGAGGTGELFF
-	TRBJ1-5	-	TRBV18	TGTGCCAGCTCTAATGAAGGCAATCAGCCCCAGCATTTT	CASSNEGNQPQHF
once	TRBJ2-7	-	TRBV6-6	TGTGCCAGCAGTCTCACCGGACTGACCCCCGGCGAGCAGTACTTC	CASSLTGLTPGEQYF
-	TRBJ1-2	TRBD1	TRBV6-5	TGTGCCAGCAGTTTTGACAGGGCCTATGGCTACACCTTC	CASSFDRAYGYTF
-	TRBJ2-2	TRBD2	TRBV2	TGTGCCAGCCACAGACTAGCGCAAGGGAACACCGGGGAGCTGTTTTTT	CASHRLAQGNTGELFF
-	TRBJ1-5	-	TRBV5-5	TGTGCCAGCAGCCTGGGCGGGGGGAATCAGCCCCAGCATTTT	CASSLGGGNQPQHF
-	TRBJ2-3	TRBD2	TRBV4-1	TGCGCCAGCAGCATGCCTAGCGGGAGGGAACGCATTGTTGCAGATACGCAGTATTTT	CASSMPSGRERIVADTQYF
-	TRBJ1-6	-	TRBV11-2	TGTGCCAGCAGCCTAACTGCCGTGACAGCACTATATAATTCACCCCTCCACTTT	CASSLTAVTALYNSPLHF
-	TRBJ2-1	-	TRBV7-9	TGTGCCAGCGAACTATTAGCGTCCAGCTCCTACAATGAGCAGTTCTTC	CASELLASSSYNEQFF
-	TRBJ2-7	-	TRBV6-5	TGTGCCAGCAGGGGACCTTACGAGCAGTACTTC	CASRGPYEQYF
-	TRBJ2-2	-	TRBV6-5	TGTGCCAGCAGTTTACGACCCATTCAGGCTGACGGGGAGCTGTTTTTT	CASSLRPIQADGELFF
-	TRBJ2-1	-	TRBV7-2	TGTGCCAGCAGCGCCTCTAGTCCCGTTAACAATGAGCAGTTCTTC	CASSASSPVNNEQFF
-	TRBJ2-1	-	TRBV7-3	TGTGCCAGCAGCTTAAGGTCGGGGGCTGAGCAGTTCTTC	CASSLRSGAEQFF
-	TRBJ1-5	-	TRBV6-1	TGTGCCAGCAGTGAAAGTCTGTCAGCGAATCAGCCCCAGCATTTT	CASSESLSANQPQHF
-	TRBJ2-1	TRBD2	TRBV11-3	TGTGCCAGCAGCAGGACTAGGTCGACAGACTACAATGAGCAGTTCTTC	CASSRTRSTDYNEQFF
-	TRBJ1-4	-	TRBV2	TGTGCCAGCAGGCAGACAGAGAGCACTAATGAAAAACTGTTTTTT	CASRQTESTNEKLFF
once	TRBJ2-2	TRBD2	TRBV7-2	TGTGCCAGCAGCCGTCTAGCGGGTAACACCGGGGAGCTGTTTTTT	CASSRLAGNTGELFF
-	TRBJ2-7	TRBD1	TRBV7-9	TGTGCCAGCAGCTTAGAAGGGGGCCCCTACGAGCAGTACTTC	CASSLEGGPYEQYF
-	TRBJ1-4	-	TRBV10-2	TGCGCCAGCAGTGAGTCGTTGAGTTTACGTAATGAAAAACTGTTTTTT	CASSESLSLRNEKLFF
-	TRBJ2-7	-	TRBV6-1	TGTGCCAGCAGTGTCAGCCGGGGGGAGCAGTACTTC	CASSVSRGEQYF
-	TRBJ1-2	-	TRBV6-1	TGTGCCAGCAGTGAAGAGTTTTTGTTCAGCTATGGCTACACCTTC	CASSEEFLFSYGYTF
-	TRBJ1-5	-	TRBV28	TGTGCCAGCAGGGACGGTAGCAATCAGCCCCAGCATTTT	CASRDGSNQPQHF
few	TRBJ1-1	-	TRBV5-1	TGCGCCAGCAGCCCGGAAGCGGCAAGCAACACTGAAGCTTTCTTT	CASSPEAASNTEAFF
-	TRBJ2-5	-	TRBV5-1	TGCGCCAGCAGCCCCCTTGCGGGAAGCGGAGAGACCCAGTACTTC	CASSPLAGSGETQYF
-	TRBJ2-1	-	TRBV7-8	TGTGCCAGCAGCTTAGGCCCAGCCAATGAGCAGTTCTTC	CASSLGPANEQFF
-	TRBJ1-3	-	TRBV30	TGTGCCTGGAGTGTAGCCGGGCTCCCTTCCTTTAGCTCTGGAAACACCATATATTTT	CAWSVAGLPSFSSGNTIYF
-	TRBJ2-1	-	TRBV5-5	TGTGCCAGCAGCTTGATTGGCGGAACCTACAATGAGCAGTTCTTC	CASSLIGGTYNEQFF
-	TRBJ2-7	-	TRBV6-5	TGTGCCAGCCAGGATTATACAGGGACCTACGAGCAGTACTTC	CASQDYTGTYEQYF
-	TRBJ2-7	TRBD2	TRBV7-8	TGTGCCAGCAGCCCTAGAGGTTCTTCGCTAGCGGGGACCTACGAGCAGTACTTC	CASSPRGSSLAGTYEQYF
-	TRBJ1-4	TRBD1	TRBV4-3	TGCGCCAGCAGCCTCAGACACCGGGACAGAGGTGAAAAACTGTTTTTT	CASSLRHRDRGEKLFF
-	TRBJ2-1	TRBD2	TRBV5-1	TGCGCCAGCAGCTTTGGCGCGGGAGACCACAATGAGCAGTTCTTC	CASSFGAGDHNEQFF
-	TRBJ2-1	TRBD1	TRBV28	TGTGCCAGCAGCCTCCCAGGGACAGGGGCTAATGAGCAGTTCTTC	CASSLPGTGANEQFF
-	TRBJ2-2	-	TRBV6-6	TGTGCCAGCAGCCCGAAAGCGACCCTACTGCCCGGGGAGCTGTTTTTT	CASSPKATLLPGELFF
-	TRBJ2-3	TRBD2	TRBV2	TGTGCCAGCAGCCGGACTAGGGGAGTCACAGATACGCAGTATTTT	CASSRTRGVTDTQYF
-	TRBJ1-5	-	TRBV6-1	TGTGCCAGCAGTGAAGCGCTAGGGGGGCGGAGGAATCAGCCCCAGCATTTT	CASSEALGGRRNQPQHF